The 24 T cell receptor beta chains below all came from one sample that was sequenced in a study of Ad26.COV2.S vaccination and SARS-CoV-2 variants. Using immunoSEQ multiplex PCR, the repertoire was profiled, and TCRdb retains in-frame clones only, with some absent. The table shows about 350,000 clones, with 80% to 90% occurring only once. Treatment specified: approximately 18 received Ad26.COV2.S at low or high dose, single or two shots; about 5 received placebo; per-sample allocation not given. All samples were drawn on day 63, counting from the first vaccine or placebo injection. Material: peripheral blood, obtained in a trial of Ad26.COV2.S vaccine versus placebo. The receptors were sampled from a person aged 18 to 65 who received the Ad26.COV2.S COVID-19 vaccine or a placebo.

The rearrangement joins TRBV9 to TRBJ2-7, with TRBD2 identical over 9 bases. This CDR3 is built from 16 residues. Trimming took 3 bases from V and 7 from J; bases not matched to a gene: 14. From germline, CDR1 is SGDLS and CDR2 YYNGEE. CDR3 nucleotide sequence: TGTGCCAGCAGCGCCCCTAGAGCGGGAGGACCCGGGGAGCAGTACTTC. As protein: CASSAPRAGGPGEQYF.

J is TRBJ2-3 and V is TRBV13, with D uncertain. With 0 bases removed from V and 0 bases from J, the gap between germline ends came to 7 bases. This CDR3 region has 15 residues. Germline values: CDR1 PRHDT, CDR2 FYEKMQ (reference sequence). CDR3 in amino acids: CASSLGAYSTDTQYF. Written as DNA, the CDR3 is TGTGCCAGCAGCTTAGGGGCCTACAGCACAGATACGCAGTATTTT.

The rearrangement joins TRBV2 to TRBJ2-1; D unresolved. Between the trimmed V and J ends, which lost 11 bases and 1 base, there was a span of 12 bases. There are 13 residues in the CDR3. CDR1 is SNHLY and CDR2 is FYNNEI in the germline V gene. The CDR3 coding sequence is TGTGCCGGGTCGAGTTCTTCCTACAATGAGCAGTTCTTC. Protein: CAGSSSSYNEQFF.

The chain combines TRBV6-5 with TRBJ1-1; weak D call: TRBD1 (5 bases). Trimming took 6 bases from V and 7 from J, leaving 21 bases between them. There are 15 residues in the CDR3. Germline-derived CDR1 and CDR2 are MNHEY and SVGAGI. The DNA of the CDR3 is TGTGCCAGCAGCGCACCTGGACCCGGGGGGTTTGAAGCTTTCTTT. Translated: CASSAPGPGGFEAFF.

The CDR3 is CASRGGTGGRSGTGELFF. Here the CDR3 DNA reads TGTGCCAGCAGGGGAGGGACAGGGGGCCGTTCGGGCACCGGGGAGCTGTTTTTT. The V gene is TRBV27, the J gene TRBJ2-2; 12 nucleotides line up with TRBD1. Unmatched junction bases numbered 12, after V lost 6 bases and J lost 4 bases. This CDR3 spans 18 amino acids. Germline values: CDR1 MNHEY, CDR2 SMNVEV (reference sequence).

CDR3 sequence: CASSSPQETQYF. The CDR3, as DNA: TGTGCCAGCAGCTCACCACAAGAGACCCAGTACTTC. This rearrangement joins TRBV7-2 to TRBJ2-5; the D is unclear. The length of the CDR3 is 12 residues. The germline V gene encodes CDR1 SGHTA and CDR2 FQGNSA. Trimming cost V 4 bases and J 2 bases, with 5 bases left between them.

This chain uses TRBV4-2 with TRBJ2-1; D unclear. Trimming took off 1 base at V and 9 bases at J, with 7 bases between the two ends. There are 12 residues in the CDR3. CDR1 is LGHNA and CDR2 is YNFKEQ in the germline V gene. DNA for the CDR3: TGTGCCAGCAGCCAAGTCCAGACTGAGCAGTTCTTC. Translation gives CASSQVQTEQFF.

The rearrangement links TRBV11-2 to TRBJ2-7; 8 bases align to TRBD2. The length of the CDR3 is 15 residues. The trim removed 3 bases at V and 2 bases at J, leaving 6 bases unmatched. CDR1 and CDR2 (germline): SGHAT, FQNNGV. The DNA of the CDR3 is TGTGCCAGCAGCTTCGGGGGGGGAGCCACCTACGAGCAGTACTTC. Protein sequence: CASSFGGGATYEQYF.

This clone appeared a single time. The CDR3 sequence is CASSSQQGTEAFF. CDR3 nucleotides: TGTGCCAGCAGTTCCCAACAGGGGACTGAAGCTTTCTTT. The chain is built from TRBV12-3 or TRBV12-4 and TRBJ1-1; 7 positions match TRBD1. There are 13 residues in the CDR3. Unmatched junction bases numbered 4, after V lost 4 bases and J lost 5 bases.

A few counts support this clone. This rearrangement joins TRBV4-1 to TRBJ1-1, with D tentatively TRBD1 (5 bases). Per the germline V gene, CDR1 is MGHRA and CDR2 is YSYEKL. V lost 0 bases and J 3 bases, leaving 8 bases between the germline ends. This CDR3 contains 14 residues. This chain's CDR3 is CASSQEGVYTEAFF. Written as DNA, the CDR3 is TGCGCCAGCAGCCAAGAGGGGGTTTACACTGAAGCTTTCTTT.

V and J are TRBV28 and TRBJ2-1; no reliable D call. Germline V gene lookup returns CDR1 MDHEN and CDR2 SYDVKM. The CDR3 has 13 amino acids. The V gene lost 5 bases and the J gene lost 3 bases, with 8 bases spanning the gap. The CDR3 nucleotides read TGTGCCAGCAGTGTACCGGGCTACAATGAGCAGTTCTTC. As protein: CASSVPGYNEQFF.

This clone was seen a few times. V is TRBV19 and J is TRBJ1-5; 9 bases are shared with TRBD1. The CDR3 loop spans 12 amino acids. V trimming: 9 bases; J trimming: 8 bases; junction bases outside the gene matches: 5. CDR1 LNHDA and CDR2 SQIVND come from the germline V gene (reference sequence). CDR3 amino acids: CASWDRVEPQHF. DNA for the CDR3: TGTGCCAGCTGGGACAGGGTGGAGCCCCAGCATTTT.

With regard to this clone: One junction end does not reproduce the germline sequence, and a read error may be involved. The V and J genes are TRBV6-5 and TRBJ1-3; D call uncertain. The CDR3 length is 14 residues. CDR1 and CDR2 (germline): MNHEY, SVGAGI. In nucleotides, the CDR3 is TGTGCCAGCAGCAAGGGATTCTCTGGAAGCACCATATATTTT. It encodes CASSKGFSGSTIYF.

The chain recombines TRBV19 with TRBJ1-3, with a weak D call TRBD1 (5 bases). CDR3 length: 15 residues. The V gene lost 5 bases and the J gene lost 5 bases, with 16 bases spanning the gap. Germline V CDR1 and CDR2: LNHDA, SQIVND (reference sequence). The CDR3 region is CASSYSGRGRNTIYF. The CDR3 bases are TGTGCCAGTAGTTACTCCGGGAGGGGTAGAAACACCATATATTTT.

The rearrangement links TRBV3-1 (or the pseudogene TRBV3-2) to TRBJ2-7; 15 bases are shared with TRBD2. Germline V gene data show CDR1 as LGHDT and CDR2 as YNNKEL (reference sequence). V lost 4 bases and J lost 3; bases outside the gene matches: 4. CDR3 length: 16 residues. The CDR3 DNA reads TGTGCCAGCAGCCCGGGGACTAGCGGGGGGAGCTACGAGCAGTACTTC. Translating it yields CASSPGTSGGSYEQYF.

The chain is built from TRBV27 and TRBJ2-7; weak D call: TRBD1 (6 bases). CDR1 is MNHEY and CDR2 is SMNVEV in the germline V gene (reference sequence). This CDR3 is built from 14 residues. Trimming removed 5 bases from V and 6 bases from J, with 17 bases in between. CDR3 nucleotides: TGTGCCAGCAGTCACAGGGACCGAGCCCTCGAGCAGTACTTC. This gives the protein CASSHRDRALEQYF.

The chain has TRBV4-1 and TRBJ1-2, with TRBD1 as a possible D gene (6 bases). Trimming took off 2 bases at V and 2 bases at J, with 18 bases between the two ends. The CDR3 runs 17 residues. Germline CDR1 reads MGHRA; CDR2 reads YSYEKL. CDR3 sequence: CASSQKGGPGHNYGYTF. CDR3 coding DNA: TGCGCCAGCAGCCAAAAGGGAGGTCCGGGACACAACTATGGCTACACCTTC.

The chain recombines TRBV27 with TRBJ1-6; TRBD1 might be the D (5 bases). Germline CDR1 reads MNHEY; CDR2 reads SMNVEV (reference sequence). The CDR3 contains 15 residues. V shed 3 bases and J shed 1 base, with 7 bases lying between them. CDR3 sequence reads: CASSLGESYNSPLHF. Written as DNA, the CDR3 is TGTGCCAGCAGTTTGGGGGAATCCTATAATTCACCCCTCCACTTT.

This clone has a handful of counts. The chain joins TRBV5-1 to TRBJ2-7; D is unclear. This CDR3 has 16 amino acids. V shed 0 bases and J shed 2 bases, with 15 bases lying between them. CDR1 and CDR2 (germline): SGHRS, YFSETQ. The CDR3 is CASSLDPISPPYEQYF. The DNA for the CDR3 is TGCGCCAGCAGCTTGGATCCCATCTCACCCCCCTACGAGCAGTACTTC.

V gene TRBV7-2 combines with J gene TRBJ2-1, with 7 bases lining up with TRBD2. The V segment lost 3 bases and the J segment 2 bases; nucleotides outside the gene matches: 4. Germline V gives CDR1 SGHTA, CDR2 FQGNSA. This CDR3 region has 15 residues. The CDR3 DNA follows: TGTGCCAGCAGCTTCGAGCGGGGCGCCTACAATGAGCAGTTCTTC. Residues: CASSFERGAYNEQFF. Variable domain in full (rest from reference TRBV7-2 and TRBJ2-1): GAGVSQSPSNKVTEKGKDVELRCDPISGHTALYWYRQSLGQGLEFLIYFQGNSAPDKSGLPSDRFSAERTGGSVSTLTIQRTQQEDSAVYLCASSFERGAYNEQFFGPGTRLTVL.

The J gene is TRBJ1-1, the V gene TRBV2; D not certain. CDR1 and CDR2 from the germline V gene are SNHLY and FYNNEI. The CDR3 runs 15 residues. V was shortened by 1 base and J by 1 base, with 10 bases between the two germline ends. The CDR3, as DNA: TGTGCCAGCAGTGAAGAGTGGGGTCCGAACACTGAAGCTTTCTTT. Translation: CASSEEWGPNTEAFF.

The chain employs TRBV6-5 and TRBJ2-1; a weak D match, TRBD2 (5 bases). Trimming removed 6 bases from V and 7 bases from J, with 10 bases in between. Germline loops: CDR1 MNHEY, CDR2 SVGAGI. The CDR3 is made up of 12 amino acids. The CDR3 bases are TGTGCCAGCAGAACCGGACTGAATGAGCAGTTCTTC. The encoded protein is CASRTGLNEQFF.

This clone was picked up a small number of times. CDR3 region: CASSLNYNEQFF. CDR3 bases: TGTGCCAGCAGTCTAAACTACAATGAGCAGTTCTTC. V usage is TRBV25-1 and J usage is TRBJ2-1; D gene uncertain. The CDR3 extends over 12 amino acids. Between the trimmed V and J ends, which lost 5 bases and 3 bases, there was a span of 5 bases. Per germline, CDR1 MGHDK and CDR2 SYGVNS. Drawing the rest from reference TRBV25-1 and TRBJ2-1, the complete variable domain is EADIYQTPRYLVIGTGKKITLECSQTMGHDKMYWYQQDPGMELHLIHYSYGVNSTEKGDLSSESTVSRIRTEHFPLTLESARPSHTSQYLCASSLNYNEQFFGPGTRLTVL.

The V call is TRBV19, the J call TRBJ1-4; possible D gene TRBD1, 6 bases. In germline, CDR1 is LNHDA, CDR2 SQIVND (reference sequence). Between the trimmed V and J ends, which lost 8 bases and 8 bases, there was a span of 21 bases. The CDR3 has 15 residues. CDR3 sequence: CASRSGTLGLEKLFF. In nucleotides, the CDR3 is TGTGCCAGTCGTTCCGGGACACTCGGACTGGAAAAACTGTTTTTT.